The clone carrying this T cell receptor (beta chain) came up many times. These data belong to a study of T cells in Graves' hyperthyroidism and ophthalmopathy. This CDR3 has 18 residues. Unmatched junction bases numbered 12, after V lost 3 bases and J lost 7 bases. Germline CDR1 reads PRHDT; CDR2 reads FYEKMQ (reference sequence). The source material, RNA transcripts, was used to amplify TCR beta CDR3 regions. Initially, a first-round RT-PCR of the TCR CDR3 employed the HTBI primer set. TCRdb processed the multiplex PCR reads anew with MiXCR; each CDR3 protein has one entry. The repertoire consists of around 250,000 distinct CDR3 sequences, with roughly 15% occurring once and the leading ten covering 10% to 15%.

The V call is TRBV13, the J call TRBJ2-3; the match to TRBD2 covers 14 bases. The TCR comes from a middle-aged woman with Graves' hyperthyroidism that later progressed to Graves' ophthalmopathy. The sample taken for sequencing was blood. DNA for the CDR3: TGTGCCAGCAGCTTTCCCTTACGGGGACTAGCGGGAGAATATACGCAGTATTTT. Residues: CASSFPLRGLAGEYTQYF.